This TCR beta chain comes out of a study of CD8 T cells in Susac syndrome. Findings and caveats of the study: The authors acknowledged that the study's TCR sequencing and HLA analysis involved relatively few individuals.

After extraction with the RNeasy kit, about 0.5 to 1 ug of the RNA was reverse transcribed using random hexamers. TCRdb called the immunoSEQ multiplex PCR reads again in MiXCR, with one record for every CDR3 protein. The sample yields around 280,000 distinct CDR3 sequences, 92% seen once. Only one count was recorded for this clonotype. The antigen is unknown. CDR1 DFQATT and CDR2 SNEGSKA come from the germline V gene (reference sequence). V shed 2 bases and J 2 bases; nucleotides not matched to a gene: 4. The CDR3 totals 14 residues. Sequenced: CD4+ T cells from PBMCs. The source is a human donor with multiple sclerosis. V is TRBV20-1 and J is TRBJ2-3, with 7 bases lining up with TRBD2. Written as DNA, the CDR3 is TGCAGTGCTAGACGGGACTACAACACAGATACGCAGTATTTT. Translating gives CSARRDYNTDTQYF.